A selection of T cell receptor beta chains follows, all from one sample in a study of T-cell memory formation after mild COVID-19. TCRdb re-called the 5' RACE reads with MiXCR, one entry per CDR3 protein. The sample holds 400,000 to 500,000 distinct CDR3 sequences, around 24% seen once. The sequenced sample consisted of PBMCs or a T cell subset sorted from them (not recorded which). These receptors were collected from an adult woman who had mild COVID-19 (a few samples of this study predate the infection). Cell type and time point are not known. The CDR3 runs from the conserved cysteine through the conserved F or W. D genes are given only for firm matches. Expanded clones get a size class; other rows say once, few or many, or leave the size out.

clone_size | j_call | d_call | v_call | cdr3_nt | cdr3_aa
few | TRBJ2-1 | TRBD2 | TRBV6-2/TRBV6-3 | TGTGCCAGCAGGCCGACTAGCGGGATCAATGAGCAGTTCTTC | CASRPTSGINEQFF
. | TRBJ1-6 | . | TRBV7-2 | TGTGCCAGCAGCCACCTGGCCCGACCCCTCCACTTT | CASSHLARPLHF
few | TRBJ2-7 | TRBD2 | TRBV5-1 | TGCGCCAGCAGCTTACGACTAGCGGCCTACGAGCAGTACTTC | CASSLRLAAYEQYF
. | TRBJ1-2 | . | TRBV6-6 | TGTGCCAGCAGAACGGGGACCTATGGCTACACCTTC | CASRTGTYGYTF
. | TRBJ2-7 | TRBD2 | TRBV18 | TGTGCCAGCTCACCACCGGCGGGAGGGCCCAACGAGCAGTACTTC | CASSPPAGGPNEQYF
. | TRBJ1-1 | . | TRBV5-1 | TGCGCCAGCAGTAAGGACCCGAACACTGAAGCTTTCTTT | CASSKDPNTEAFF
few | TRBJ2-7 | . | TRBV7-6 | TGTGCCAGCAGCCCTACGTCCCAGGGGACCTACGAGCAGTACTTC | CASSPTSQGTYEQYF
few | TRBJ1-1 | . | TRBV3-1 | TGTGCCAGCAGCGAATCTAAGGGACGGAACACTGAAGCTTTCTTT | CASSESKGRNTEAFF
. | TRBJ2-2 | . | TRBV27 | TGTGCCAGCAGTCACCTCTCTGACACCGGGGAGCTGTTTTTT | CASSHLSDTGELFF
. | TRBJ1-1 | . | TRBV19 | TGTGCCACCACGGGGGGGACTGAAGCTTTCTTT | CATTGGTEAFF
. | TRBJ2-3 | . | TRBV10-3 | TGTGCCGCGCAGGGTACAGATACGCAGTATTTT | CAAQGTDTQYF
few | TRBJ2-7 | TRBD2 | TRBV5-4 | TGTGCCAGCAGCCCTACCTTAGCGGGAGGATACGAGCAGTACTTC | CASSPTLAGGYEQYF
many | TRBJ1-4 | . | TRBV12-3/TRBV12-4 | TGTGCCAGCAGTTTTGGTGGACAAGGAGGTGAAAAACTGTTTTTT | CASSFGGQGGEKLFF
. | TRBJ1-1 | TRBD1 | TRBV9 | TGTGCCAGCAGCGCCGGGACAGGAATGAACACTGAAGCTTTCTTT | CASSAGTGMNTEAFF
. | TRBJ1-2 | . | TRBV10-3 | TGTGCCATCAGTGGGCAAGGTAGTTCCAACTATGGCTACACCTTC | CAISGQGSSNYGYTF
. | TRBJ1-2 | . | TRBV12-3/TRBV12-4 | TGTGCCAGCACCCCGACCGTTAACTATGGCTACACCTTC | CASTPTVNYGYTF
. | TRBJ2-3 | . | TRBV7-2 | TGTGCCAGCAGCCCGCTCCCGCGGGGGCATCGCACAGATACGCAGTATTTT | CASSPLPRGHRTDTQYF
few | TRBJ1-1 | . | TRBV29-1 | TGCAGCATGCAACCAGGCATGAACACTGAAGCTTTCTTT | CSMQPGMNTEAFF
few | TRBJ2-3 | . | TRBV18 | TGTGCCAGCACACAGGGACAAAGCACAGATACGCAGTATTTT | CASTQGQSTDTQYF
few | TRBJ1-4 | . | TRBV28 | TGTGCCAGCGGCCCCTACGTGGGCACTAATGAAAAACTGTTTTTT | CASGPYVGTNEKLFF